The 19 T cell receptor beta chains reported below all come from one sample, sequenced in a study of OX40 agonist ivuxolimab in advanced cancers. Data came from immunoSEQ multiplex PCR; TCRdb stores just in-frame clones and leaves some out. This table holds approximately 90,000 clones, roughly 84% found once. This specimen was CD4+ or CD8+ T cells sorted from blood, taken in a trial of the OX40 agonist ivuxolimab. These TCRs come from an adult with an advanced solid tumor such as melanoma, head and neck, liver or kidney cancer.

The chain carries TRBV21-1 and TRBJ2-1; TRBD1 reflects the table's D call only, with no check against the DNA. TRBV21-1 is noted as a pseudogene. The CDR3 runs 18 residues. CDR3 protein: CASSKWARTVTSYNEQFF. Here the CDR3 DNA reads TGTGCCAGCAGCAAATGGGCCCGGACAGTAACGAGCTACAATGAGCAGTTCTTC.

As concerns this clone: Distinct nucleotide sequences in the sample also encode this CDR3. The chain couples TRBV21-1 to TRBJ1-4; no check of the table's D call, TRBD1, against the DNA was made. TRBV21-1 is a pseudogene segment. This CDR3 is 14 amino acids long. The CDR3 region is CASRPQGQGEKLFF. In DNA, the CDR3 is TGTGCCAGCAGACCGCAGGGTCAGGGTGAAAAACTGTTTTTT.

The CDR3 DNA follows: TGTGCCAGCAGTTTTACAGGGGGGGGTAACTATGGCTACACCTTC. It is translated as CASSFTGGGNYGYTF. The genes are TRBV27 and TRBJ1-2; 8 bases are a match to TRBD1. The CDR3 runs to 15 residues. Germline trimming cut 3 bases from V and 1 base from J; bases unmatched to any gene: 4. CDR1 is MNHEY, CDR2 SMNVEV, per germline (reference sequence).

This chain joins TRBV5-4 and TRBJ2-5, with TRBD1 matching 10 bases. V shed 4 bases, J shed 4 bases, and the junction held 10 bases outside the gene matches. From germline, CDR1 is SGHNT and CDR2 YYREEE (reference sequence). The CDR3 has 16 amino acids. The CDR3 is CASSGKDRGRGETQYF. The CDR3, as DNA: TGTGCCAGCAGCGGAAAAGACAGGGGGCGCGGAGAGACCCAGTACTTC.

CDR3 coding DNA: TGTGCCAGCAGTGTTGGAGCCCCTACCCCGAATTCACCCCTCCACTTT. The encoded protein is CASSVGAPTPNSPLHF. The chain joins TRBV6-1 to TRBJ1-6, with no clear D. Trimming stripped 4 bases from V and 7 bases from J, with 17 bases between. CDR1 and CDR2 (germline): MNHNS, SASEGT. The CDR3 spans 16 residues.

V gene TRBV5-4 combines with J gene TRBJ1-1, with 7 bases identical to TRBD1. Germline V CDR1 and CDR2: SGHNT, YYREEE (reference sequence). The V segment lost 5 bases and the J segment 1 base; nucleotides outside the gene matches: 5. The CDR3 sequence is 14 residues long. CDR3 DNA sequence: TGTGCCAGCAGACCACAGGGGACGAACACTGAAGCTTTCTTT. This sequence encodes CASRPQGTNTEAFF.

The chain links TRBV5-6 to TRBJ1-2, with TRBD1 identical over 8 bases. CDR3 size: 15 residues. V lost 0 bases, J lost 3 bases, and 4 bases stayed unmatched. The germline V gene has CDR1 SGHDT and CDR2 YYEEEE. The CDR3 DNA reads TGTGCCAGCAGCTTGGAAGGACAGGGCCACTATGGCTACACCTTC. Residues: CASSLEGQGHYGYTF.

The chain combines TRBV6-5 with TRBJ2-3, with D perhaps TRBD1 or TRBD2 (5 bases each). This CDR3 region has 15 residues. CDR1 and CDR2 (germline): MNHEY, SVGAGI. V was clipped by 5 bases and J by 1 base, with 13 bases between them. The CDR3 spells CASSTGDRRTDTQYF. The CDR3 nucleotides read TGTGCCAGCAGTACCGGGGACCGACGCACAGATACGCAGTATTTT.

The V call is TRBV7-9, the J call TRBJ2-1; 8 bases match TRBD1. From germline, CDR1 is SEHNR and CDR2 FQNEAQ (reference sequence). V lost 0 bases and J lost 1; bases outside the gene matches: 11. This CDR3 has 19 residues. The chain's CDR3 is CASSLAPRDRPGSYNEQFF. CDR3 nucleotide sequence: TGTGCCAGCAGCTTAGCGCCCCGGGACAGGCCCGGGTCCTACAATGAGCAGTTCTTC. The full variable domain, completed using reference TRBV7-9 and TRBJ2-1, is DTGVSQNPRHKITKRGQNVTFRCDPISEHNRLYWYRQTLGQGPEFLTYFQNEAQLEKSRLLSDRFSAERPKGSFSTLEIQRTEQGDSAMYLCASSLAPRDRPGSYNEQFFGPGTRLTVL.

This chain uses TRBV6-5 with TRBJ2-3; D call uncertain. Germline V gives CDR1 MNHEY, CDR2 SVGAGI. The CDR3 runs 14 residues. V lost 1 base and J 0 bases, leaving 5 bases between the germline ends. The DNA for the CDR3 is TGTGCCAGCAGTTACTTAAGGAGCACAGATACGCAGTATTTT. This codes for CASSYLRSTDTQYF.

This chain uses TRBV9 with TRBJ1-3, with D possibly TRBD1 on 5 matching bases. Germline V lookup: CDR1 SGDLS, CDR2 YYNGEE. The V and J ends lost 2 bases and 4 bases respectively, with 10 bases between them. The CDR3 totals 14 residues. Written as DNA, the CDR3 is TGTGCCAGCAGCGTTCGGGGGGAAGGAAACACCATATATTTT. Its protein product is CASSVRGEGNTIYF. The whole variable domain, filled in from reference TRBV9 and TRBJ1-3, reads DSGVTQTPKHLITATGQRVTLRCSPRSGDLSVYWYQQSLDQGLQFLIQYYNGEERAKGNILERFSAQQFPDLHSELNLSSLELGDSALYFCASSVRGEGNTIYFGEGSWLTVV.

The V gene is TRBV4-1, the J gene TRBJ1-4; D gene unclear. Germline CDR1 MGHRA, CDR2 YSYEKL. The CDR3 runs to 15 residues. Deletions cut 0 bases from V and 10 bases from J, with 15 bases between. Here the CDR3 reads CASSQDLGWVGKLFF. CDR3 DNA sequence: TGCGCCAGCAGCCAAGATTTGGGCTGGGTGGGAAAACTGTTTTTT.

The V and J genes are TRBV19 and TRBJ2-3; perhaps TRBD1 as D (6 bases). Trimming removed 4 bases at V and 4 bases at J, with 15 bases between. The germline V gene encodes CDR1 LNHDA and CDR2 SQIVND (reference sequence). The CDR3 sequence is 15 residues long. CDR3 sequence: CASSTTGFGADTQYF. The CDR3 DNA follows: TGTGCCAGTAGTACCACAGGGTTCGGGGCAGATACGCAGTATTTT.

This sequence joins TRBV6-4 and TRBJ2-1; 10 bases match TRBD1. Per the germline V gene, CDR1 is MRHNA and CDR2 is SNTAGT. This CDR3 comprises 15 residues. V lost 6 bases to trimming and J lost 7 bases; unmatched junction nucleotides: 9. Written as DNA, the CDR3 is TGTGCCAGCAGCCTGAGACAGGGGGCATGGAATGAGCAGTTCTTC. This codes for CASSLRQGAWNEQFF.

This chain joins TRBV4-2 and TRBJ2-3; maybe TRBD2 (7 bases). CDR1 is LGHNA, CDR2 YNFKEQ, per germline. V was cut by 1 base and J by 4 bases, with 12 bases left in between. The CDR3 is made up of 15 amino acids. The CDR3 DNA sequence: TGTGCCAGCAGCCAAGTGGGGGGGCATGCAGATACGCAGTATTTT. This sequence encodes CASSQVGGHADTQYF.

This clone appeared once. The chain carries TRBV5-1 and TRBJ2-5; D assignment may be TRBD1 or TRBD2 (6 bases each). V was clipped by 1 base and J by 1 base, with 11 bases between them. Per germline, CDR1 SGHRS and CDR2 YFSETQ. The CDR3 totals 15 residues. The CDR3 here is CASSLSGGLQETQYF. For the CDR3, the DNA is TGCGCCAGCAGCTTGTCCGGGGGCCTCCAAGAGACCCAGTACTTC.

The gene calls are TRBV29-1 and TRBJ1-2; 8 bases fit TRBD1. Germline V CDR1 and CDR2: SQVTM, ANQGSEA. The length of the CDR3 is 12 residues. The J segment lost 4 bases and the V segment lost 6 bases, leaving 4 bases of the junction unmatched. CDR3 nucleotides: TGCAGCGTGCAGGACAGGGTCTATGGCTACACCTTC. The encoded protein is CSVQDRVYGYTF.

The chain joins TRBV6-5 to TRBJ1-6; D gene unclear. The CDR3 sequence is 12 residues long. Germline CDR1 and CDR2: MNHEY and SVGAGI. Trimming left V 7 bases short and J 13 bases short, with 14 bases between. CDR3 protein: CASKLREAPLHF. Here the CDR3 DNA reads TGTGCCAGCAAGTTGAGAGAGGCCCCCCTCCACTTT.

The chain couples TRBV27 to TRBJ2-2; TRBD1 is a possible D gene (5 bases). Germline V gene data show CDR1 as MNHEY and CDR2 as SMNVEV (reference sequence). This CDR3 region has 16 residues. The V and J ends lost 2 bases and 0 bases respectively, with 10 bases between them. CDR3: CASSLRSTANTGELFF. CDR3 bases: TGTGCCAGCAGTTTACGATCGACAGCGAACACCGGGGAGCTGTTTTTT.